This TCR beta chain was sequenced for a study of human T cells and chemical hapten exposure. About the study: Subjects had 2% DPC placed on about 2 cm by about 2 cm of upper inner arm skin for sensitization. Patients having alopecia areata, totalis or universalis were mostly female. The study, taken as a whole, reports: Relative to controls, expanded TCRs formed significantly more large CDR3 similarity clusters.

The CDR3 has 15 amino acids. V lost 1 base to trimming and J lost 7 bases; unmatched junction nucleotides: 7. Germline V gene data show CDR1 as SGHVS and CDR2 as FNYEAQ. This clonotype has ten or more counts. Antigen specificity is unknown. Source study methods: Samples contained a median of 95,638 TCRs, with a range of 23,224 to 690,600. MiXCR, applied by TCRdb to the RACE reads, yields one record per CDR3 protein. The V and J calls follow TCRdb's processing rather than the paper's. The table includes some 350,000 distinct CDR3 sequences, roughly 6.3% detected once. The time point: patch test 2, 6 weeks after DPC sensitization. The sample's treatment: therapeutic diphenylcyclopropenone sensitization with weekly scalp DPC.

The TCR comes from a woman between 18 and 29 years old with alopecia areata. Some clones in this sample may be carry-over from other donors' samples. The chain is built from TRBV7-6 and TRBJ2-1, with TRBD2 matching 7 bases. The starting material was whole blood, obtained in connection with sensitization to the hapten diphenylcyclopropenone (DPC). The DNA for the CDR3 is TGTGCCAGCAGCTTAGAGGGAGCTAGCGGTAATGAGCAGTTCTTC. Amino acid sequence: CASSLEGASGNEQFF. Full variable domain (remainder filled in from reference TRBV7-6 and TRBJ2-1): GAGVSQSPRYKVTKRGQDVALRCDPISGHVSLYWYRQALGQGPEFLTYFNYEAQQDKSGLPNDRFSAERPEGSISTLTIQRTEQRDSAMYRCASSLEGASGNEQFFGPGTRLTVL.